Listed here are 3 T cell receptor beta chains from one sample, sequenced in a study of T cell repertoires in cytomegalovirus infection (dated by TCRdb to the late 2010s). The treatment or condition label on this specimen signifies: in vitro stimulation with specific CMV peptide epitopes to enrich CMV-specific T cells. Their cognate antigens are unknown. For sequencing, an Illumina HiSeq 1500 was employed. TCRdb cleaned the public reads at Q25 with fastp, built clones with MiXCR and kept in-frame beta chains. Rows merge per CDR3 protein into single entries with the most common DNA and genes. This sample is represented by about 920,000 distinct CDR3 sequences; less than 35% of them were singletons. The biggest ten clones account for over 12% of the sample. The sequencing used cultured CD8+ T cells from PBMCs, collected from culture after CMV antigen stimulation. The receptors come from a human donor in good health (CMV status not recorded). Some clones in this sample may be carry-over from other donors' samples.

CDR3 sequence reads: CASSPRPANYNEQFF. Written as DNA, the CDR3 is TGTGCCAGCAGTCCCCGGCCGGCGAACTACAATGAGCAGTTCTTC. The chain uses TRBV27 and TRBJ2-1; no clear D gene. The V gene lost 5 bases and the J gene lost 3 bases, with 14 bases spanning the gap. Germline CDR1 reads MNHEY; CDR2 reads SMNVEV (reference sequence). The CDR3 is 15 amino acids.

This sequence joins TRBV7-9 and TRBJ2-7; unclear D gene. The CDR3 spans 16 residues. Trimming removed 1 base from V and 4 bases from J, with 17 bases in between. Germline V gene sequence: CDR1 SEHNR, CDR2 FQNEAQ (reference sequence). In DNA, the CDR3 is TGTGCCAGCAGCTTAGAGGCAGGACCCTCGCCGTACGAGCAGTACTTC. Its translation: CASSLEAGPSPYEQYF.

To note about this clonotype: One base away lies a much larger clone, so this may be a sequencing read error. The V gene is TRBV7-6, the J gene TRBJ2-2; D is undetermined. The CDR3 has 14 amino acids. CDR1 SGHVS and CDR2 FNYEAQ come from the germline V gene. V shed 2 bases and J shed 1 base, with 5 bases lying between them. CDR3 loop: CASSLKVNTGELFF. The CDR3 DNA is TGTGCCAGCAGCTTAAAGGTGAACACCGGGGAGCTGTTTTTT.